The next 29 T cell receptor beta chains were all read from a single sample in a study of blood T cells in healthy people across ages. Next came a second PCR, run for roughly 6 to 11 cycles, which used a sample-barcoded 5' primer along with a J-beta primer mix. TCRdb recomputed calls from the 5' RACE reads with MiXCR, one row per CDR3 protein. The sample has around 1,500,000 distinct CDR3 sequences; approximately 28% are singletons. The sequencing sample was made of blood. These receptors were taken from a woman aged 25 to 45 in good health.

This clonotype was detected a few times. The CDR3 is CASSYSRLTGEAFF. The DNA for the CDR3 is TGTGCCAGCAGTTACTCCAGGCTCACGGGGGAAGCTTTCTTT. This chain joins TRBV6-2 or TRBV6-3 and TRBJ1-1; unclear D gene. V shed 0 bases and J shed 8 bases, with 13 bases lying between them. Germline V gene sequence: CDR1 MNHEY, CDR2 SVGEGT. This CDR3 has 14 residues.

CDR3 nucleotide sequence: TGCAGTGCTAGGGGACCCGGGGGGCCCCAGCATTTT. This encodes CSARGPGGPQHF. The chain carries TRBV20-1 and TRBJ1-5, with a weak D call TRBD1 (5 bases). Trimming stripped 3 bases from V and 9 bases from J, with 12 bases between. The germline gives CDR1 DFQATT, CDR2 SNEGSKA (reference sequence). The CDR3 has 12 amino acids.

The chain links TRBV7-6 to TRBJ2-7, with 8 bases aligning to TRBD2. Germline CDR1 reads SGHVS; CDR2 reads FNYEAQ. The CDR3 consists of 16 residues. V lost 5 bases, J lost 6 bases, and 15 bases stayed unmatched. The CDR3 sequence is CASSPYGGGFPSEQYF. CDR3 coding DNA: TGTGCCAGCAGCCCTTACGGCGGGGGGTTCCCCTCCGAGCAGTACTTC. The full variable domain, rest sourced from reference TRBV7-6 and TRBJ2-7, is GAGVSQSPRYKVTKRGQDVALRCDPISGHVSLYWYRQALGQGPEFLTYFNYEAQQDKSGLPNDRFSAERPEGSISTLTIQRTEQRDSAMYRCASSPYGGGFPSEQYFGPGTRLTVT.

In this sample, this clonotype turned up once. A read error may explain this, as a much larger clone is one base away. The chain is built from TRBV3-1 and TRBJ2-3, with 8 bases that match TRBD1. The V gene's germline CDR1 is LGHDT and CDR2 YNNKEL (reference sequence). The length of the CDR3 is 15 residues. CDR3: CAGSPPGQDFDTQYF. In nucleotides, the CDR3 is TGTGCCGGCAGCCCTCCGGGACAGGATTTTGATACGCAGTATTTT.

This clonotype has ten or more counts. This rearrangement joins TRBV7-2 to TRBJ2-5; TRBD2 might be the D (6 bases). Germline V gene data show CDR1 as SGHTA and CDR2 as FQGNSA. V was shortened by 1 base and J by 5 bases, with 14 bases between the two germline ends. The CDR3 consists of 15 residues. The CDR3 is CASSLGVLAPETQYF. CDR3 in DNA: TGTGCCAGCAGCTTAGGCGTTCTAGCGCCGGAGACCCAGTACTTC.

Note on this clonotype: A much larger clonotype is one base distant, so this may be a read error. The V and J genes are TRBV2 and TRBJ2-1; 9 positions agree with TRBD2. The CDR3 has 15 amino acids. Germline lookup yields CDR1 SNHLY and CDR2 FYNNEI. As DNA, the CDR3 is TGTACCAGCAGTCTTGCGGCTAGCGGGGTGGGTGAGCAGTTCTTC. It translates to CTSSLAASGVGEQFF. Together with reference TRBV2 and TRBJ2-1, the CDR3 gives the full variable domain: EPEVTQTPSHQVTQMGQEVILRCVPISNHLYFYWYRQILGQKVEFLVSFYNNEISEKSEIFDDQFSVERPDGSNFTLKIRSTKLEDSAMYFCTSSLAASGVGEQFFGPGTRLTVL.

This clonotype was observed a handful of times. The rearrangement uses TRBV6-5 and TRBJ2-1; 8 bases fit TRBD2. Germline CDR1 and CDR2: MNHEY and SVGAGI. CDR3 size: 13 residues. Trimming cost V 5 bases and J 13 bases; bases outside gene matches: 10. The CDR3 loop reads CASSNTPGLAQFF. The CDR3 DNA follows: TGTGCCAGCAGTAACACCCCCGGACTAGCTCAGTTCTTC.

The CDR3 here is CASSVAASGNTIYF. CDR3 DNA sequence: TGTGCCAGCAGTGTGGCGGCCTCTGGAAACACCATATATTTT. This chain joins TRBV6-1 and TRBJ1-3; D is unclear. V lost 4 bases, J lost 0 bases, and 7 bases lay in between. CDR1 MNHNS and CDR2 SASEGT come from the germline V gene. This CDR3 contains 14 residues.

In regard to this clonotype: One junction end does not reproduce the germline sequence, and a read error may be involved. The rearrangement links TRBV7-9 to TRBJ2-7; D is undetermined. Germline V gives CDR1 SEHNR, CDR2 FQNEAQ (reference sequence). The length of the CDR3 is 13 residues. The CDR3 region has the DNA TGTGCCGGCAGCTTAGTTTATGCCTACGAGCAGTACTTC. It yields the protein CAGSLVYAYEQYF. Based on the CDR3 plus reference TRBV7-9 and TRBJ2-7, the full variable domain is DTGVSQNPRHKITKRGQNVTFRCDPISEHNRLYWYRQTLGQGPEFLTYFQNEAQLEKSRLLSDRFSAERPKGSFSTLEIQRTEQGDSAMYLCAGSLVYAYEQYFGPGTRLTVT.

The chain uses TRBV12-5 and TRBJ2-7; the D is unclear. CDR3 size: 15 residues. The V gene's germline CDR1 is LGHNT and CDR2 FRNRAP. Deletions cut 4 bases from V and 2 bases from J, with 15 bases between. The CDR3 sequence is CASGSPSGPTYEQYF. CDR3 nucleotides: TGTGCTAGTGGTTCGCCGTCGGGCCCCACCTACGAGCAGTACTTC.

This clonotype was counted many times. V gene TRBV4-1 combines with J gene TRBJ1-2, with TRBD1 matching 8 bases. Germline assignment: CDR1 MGHRA and CDR2 YSYEKL. This CDR3 is built from 14 residues. Germline trimming cut 4 bases from V and 8 bases from J; bases unmatched to any gene: 9. The CDR3 reads CASSPRTGIEGYTF. The CDR3 DNA is TGCGCCAGCAGCCCGCGGACAGGGATTGAGGGCTACACCTTC.

This clonotype was seen only a few times. CDR3 in amino acids: CASSSQPSGTDTQYF. CDR3 in DNA: TGTGCCAGCAGCTCCCAGCCCTCTGGCACAGATACGCAGTATTTT. V gene TRBV7-6 combines with J gene TRBJ2-3; D unresolved. V was cut by 4 bases and J by 1 base, with 12 bases left in between. The V gene's germline CDR1 is SGHVS and CDR2 FNYEAQ. This CDR3 is 15 amino acids long.

CDR3 protein: CASSLAREKGSYEQYF. The DNA of the CDR3 is TGTGCCAGCAGCTTAGCGAGGGAAAAGGGGTCCTACGAGCAGTACTTC. The rearrangement links TRBV7-9 to TRBJ2-7; D tentatively fits TRBD1 or TRBD2 (5 bases each). With 0 bases removed from V and 1 base from J, the gap between germline ends came to 13 bases. This CDR3 is built from 16 residues. Germline-derived CDR1 and CDR2 are SEHNR and FQNEAQ (reference sequence).

The V and J genes are TRBV4-1 and TRBJ2-5; D gene unclear. The CDR3 is 17 residues long. V lost 1 base and J 1 base, leaving 16 bases between the germline ends. Germline loops: CDR1 MGHRA, CDR2 YSYEKL. CDR3 DNA: TGCGCCAGCAGCCAAGTTGCCGGGTCAAGGCCCCAAGAGACCCAGTACTTC. Its protein product is CASSQVAGSRPQETQYF.

This clonotype was seen at least ten times. The chain couples TRBV5-1 to TRBJ2-7, with 7 nucleotides matching TRBD2. Germline V CDR1 and CDR2: SGHRS, YFSETQ. The J segment lost 3 bases and the V segment lost 7 bases, leaving 13 bases of the junction unmatched. The CDR3 sequence is 15 residues long. The CDR3 spells CASSRGGGEIYEQYF. CDR3 nucleotide sequence: TGCGCCAGCTCCCGGGGCGGGGGAGAGATCTACGAGCAGTACTTC.

The V gene is TRBV20-1, the J gene TRBJ2-3; tentatively, D is TRBD1 or TRBD2 (7 bases each). The V gene lost 6 bases and the J gene lost 6 bases, with 16 bases spanning the gap. Germline CDR1 and CDR2: DFQATT and SNEGSKA (reference sequence). This CDR3 is built from 13 residues. The CDR3 loop reads CSAPDREGDTQYF. DNA for the CDR3: TGCAGTGCCCCCGACAGGGAGGGGGATACGCAGTATTTT.

A few counts support this clonotype. J is TRBJ1-1 and V is TRBV6-5; TRBD1 is a possible D gene (6 bases). The germline V gene encodes CDR1 MNHEY and CDR2 SVGAGI. This CDR3 comprises 16 residues. Trimming stripped 2 bases from V and 0 bases from J, with 13 bases between. The CDR3 region has the DNA TGTGCCAGCAGTTACAGGGGGGGCCCGATGAACACTGAAGCTTTCTTT. Protein sequence: CASSYRGGPMNTEAFF.

This clonotype was detected a few times. The chain couples TRBV5-1 to TRBJ2-1; D is possibly TRBD2 (6 bases). V lost 0 bases and J lost 5, with 12 bases in between. This CDR3 region has 15 residues. Germline V gene sequence: CDR1 SGHRS, CDR2 YFSETQ. The CDR3 loop reads CASSLALANNNEQFF. In nucleotides, the CDR3 is TGCGCCAGCAGCTTGGCGCTAGCGAATAACAATGAGCAGTTCTTC.

This clonotype occurred many times. The chain combines TRBV6-2 or TRBV6-3 with TRBJ2-5; D is unresolved. V lost 6 bases and J lost 1, with 12 bases in between. The germline gives CDR1 MNHEY, CDR2 SVGEGT. This CDR3 spans 14 amino acids. The CDR3 region is CASRQTGPQETQYF. The CDR3 region has the DNA TGTGCCAGCAGGCAAACTGGACCCCAAGAGACCCAGTACTTC.

This clonotype was seen more than once but under ten times. J is TRBJ2-7 and V is TRBV20-1, with no clear D. In germline, CDR1 is DFQATT, CDR2 SNEGSKA (reference sequence). The CDR3 extends over 13 amino acids. The V gene lost 3 bases and the J gene lost 1 base, with 10 bases spanning the gap. The DNA for the CDR3 is TGCAGTGCTAGTAAAGCGCGGTCCTACGAGCAGTACTTC. This codes for CSASKARSYEQYF.

The sample holds one count of this clonotype. The chain links TRBV2 to TRBJ1-1; 7 positions agree with TRBD1. The CDR3 totals 15 residues. The V gene end was trimmed by 10 bases and the J gene end by 4 bases; junction bases not matched to a gene: 15. Germline CDR1 reads SNHLY; CDR2 reads FYNNEI. The CDR3 coding sequence is TGTGCCAATATCACACAGGGGAACGTTGGCACTGAAGCTTTCTTT. Translated: CANITQGNVGTEAFF.

This clonotype was picked up a small number of times. V usage is TRBV15 and J usage is TRBJ1-6; D may be TRBD1 (6 bases). Per germline, CDR1 LNHNV and CDR2 YYDKDF (reference sequence). Between the trimmed V and J ends, which lost 1 base and 5 bases, there was a span of 9 bases. The CDR3 spans 15 residues. In DNA form, the CDR3 reads TGTGCCACCAGCAGAGGCCGACAGGATAATTCACCCCTCCACTTT. It is translated as CATSRGRQDNSPLHF.

This chain uses TRBV20-1 with TRBJ2-3; 12 nucleotides align to TRBD1. This CDR3 has 14 amino acids. Unmatched junction bases numbered 5, after V lost 6 bases and J lost 4 bases. Germline-derived CDR1 and CDR2 are DFQATT and SNEGSKA (reference sequence). The CDR3 DNA is TGCAGTGCGGCGGGACAGGGGGCCGCAGATACGCAGTATTTT. It encodes CSAAGQGAADTQYF.

This clonotype was picked up one time. The CDR3 protein is CASSLFGLSGPYEQYF. In DNA form, the CDR3 reads TGTGCCAGCAGCTTATTTGGGCTCTCCGGGCCCTACGAGCAGTACTTC. The J gene is TRBJ2-7, the V gene TRBV7-2; D remains unclear. Trimming pared 2 bases from V and 2 bases from J, leaving 16 bases between. From germline, CDR1 is SGHTA and CDR2 FQGNSA. The CDR3 sequence is 16 residues long.

The rearrangement joins TRBV7-2 to TRBJ2-1, with 9 nucleotides matching TRBD1. V shed 4 bases and J 7 bases; nucleotides not matched to a gene: 2. CDR1 is SGHTA, CDR2 FQGNSA, per germline. The CDR3 covers 13 residues. CDR3 in amino acids: CASSSQGANEQFF. The CDR3 nucleotides are TGTGCCAGCAGCTCACAGGGGGCAAATGAGCAGTTCTTC.

At least ten counts were recorded for this clonotype. The J gene is TRBJ2-7, the V gene TRBV3-1, with 8 bases lining up with TRBD1. V gave up 2 bases and J gave up 2 bases; unmatched junction bases: 5. CDR1 and CDR2 (germline): LGHDT, YNNKEL (reference sequence). This CDR3 has 15 amino acids. The CDR3 here is CASSQRGTGTYEQYF. CDR3 nucleotides: TGTGCCAGCAGCCAACGAGGGACAGGAACCTACGAGCAGTACTTC.

This rearrangement joins TRBV7-2 to TRBJ2-1; D is uncertain. CDR3 length equals 13 residues. Trimming cost V 5 bases and J 11 bases, with 16 bases left between them. Germline assignment: CDR1 SGHTA and CDR2 FQGNSA. CDR3 protein: CASSESLGKKQFF. CDR3 DNA sequence: TGTGCCAGCAGCGAAAGTCTGGGAAAGAAGCAGTTCTTC.

The chain links TRBV29-1 to TRBJ2-1, with 7 nucleotides matching TRBD2. The germline V gene encodes CDR1 SQVTM and CDR2 ANQGSEA. J was trimmed by 6 bases and V by 3 bases; bases with no gene match: 5. The CDR3 runs to 13 residues. For the CDR3, the DNA is TGCAGCGTTGAGGGACTACTTATCAATGAGCAGTTCTTC. Amino acid sequence: CSVEGLLINEQFF.

The table lists this clonotype with a count of one. The rearrangement uses TRBV5-1 and TRBJ1-1, with 9 positions matching TRBD1. This CDR3 is built from 14 residues. The J segment lost 5 bases and the V segment lost 4 bases, leaving 6 bases of the junction unmatched. Per germline, CDR1 SGHRS and CDR2 YFSETQ. The CDR3 bases are TGCGCCAGCAGCAAGGGACAGGGCACGACTGAAGCTTTCTTT. It translates to CASSKGQGTTEAFF. Full variable domain (remainder filled in from reference TRBV5-1 and TRBJ1-1): KAGVTQTPRYLIKTRGQQVTLSCSPISGHRSVSWYQQTPGQGLQFLFEYFSETQRNKGNFPGRFSGRQFSNSRSEMNVSTLELGDSALYLCASSKGQGTTEAFFGQGTRLTVV.